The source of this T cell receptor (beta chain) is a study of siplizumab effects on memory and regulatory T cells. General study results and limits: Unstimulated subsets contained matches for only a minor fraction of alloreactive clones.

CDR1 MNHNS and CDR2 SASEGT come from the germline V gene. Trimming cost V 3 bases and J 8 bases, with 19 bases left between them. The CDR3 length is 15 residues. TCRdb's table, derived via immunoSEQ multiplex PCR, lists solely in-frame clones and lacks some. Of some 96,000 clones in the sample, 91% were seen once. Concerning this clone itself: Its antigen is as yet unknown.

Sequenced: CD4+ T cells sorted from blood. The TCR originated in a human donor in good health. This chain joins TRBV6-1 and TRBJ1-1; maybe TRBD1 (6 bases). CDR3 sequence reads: CASSERGAQFDEAFF. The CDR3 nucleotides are TGTGCCAGCAGTGAGCGGGGGGCCCAGTTTGACGAAGCTTTCTTT.